The following is a TCR beta chain sequence with its context. This clonotype was counted many times. Its antigen is still unknown. There are no base qualities to consult, and no much larger clone falls within one base. CDR3 length: 16 amino acids, cysteine to phenylalanine. Only the CDR3 part of the read is kept: 48 bases, read in frame from the first base. V is shortened by 0 bases, J by 7 bases, and the region joining them spans 18 bases. The germline V gene (reference sequence) sets CDR1 to DFQATT and CDR2 to SNEGSKA. cDNA synthesis used template-switch 5'RACE with a primer carrying a 10-nucleotide random unique molecular identifier tagging each TCR transcript. Each sequencing run produced over 160 million TCR-beta sequences covering 15-18 subjects. The RNeasy kit was used for extraction of total RNA. The KAPA Real-time Library Amplification kit was used to amplify TCR-beta VDJ regions with primers targeting the TCR constant region and the 5'RACE anchor. Sample indexes and Illumina adaptors were added in a first PCR, and a second PCR then increased library yield. The roughly 650 bp TCR product was size-selected on a 2% E-gel SizeSelection system after Ampure bead purification. Before pooling, library quality was checked on a Bioanalyzer, concentration was measured with Qubit, and libraries were quantified with the Kapa Library Quantification kit. Paired-end 2 x 150 bp sequencing of the libraries was performed on an Illumina HiSeq 2500. To increase sequence diversity, roughly 24-32% phiX was spiked into each library pool. Regarding the original processing steps: The UMI-based MiGEC pipeline processed quality-filtered reads and removed over 75% of raw TCR sequences during error correction. IMGT germline references were used for aligning VDJ genes, and each clonotype was defined as a unique CDR3 amino acid sequence together with its V-J genes. Clonal expansion, Shannon diversity, and CDR3 relatedness (CalcPairwiseDistances, ClusterSamples) were evaluated with VDJtools, and phylogenetic trees were built with CLCbio workbench. Using coefficient-of-variation modelling across technical triplicates, the study counted a clone as expanded if it had at least 8 unique UMIs. TCRdb reanalyzed the raw reads on its own, using fastp at Q25 for trimming and MiXCR for clone calling, and kept in-frame beta chains. All rows with the same CDR3 protein become a single entry with the most common DNA and genes. Clone size and V and J calls follow TCRdb, not the original study. The sample has tens of thousands of distinct CDR3 sequences on record, around 4.6% of them singletons. The ten largest account for about 2% of the sample.

The data were taken from a study of neurological immune-mediated disorders (dated by TCRdb to about 2019). Context from the whole study: Among the approximately 35 multiple sclerosis patients, approximately 31 had relapsing-remitting MS and 3 had secondary progressive MS. Peripheral blood TCR-beta repertoires from HTLV-I-associated myelopathy (HAM/TSP) patients, multiple sclerosis patients and healthy controls were compared by UMI-based sequencing. Longitudinal samples, technical triplicates and paired sorted CD4+ and CD8+ T-cell subsets, alongside PBMC samples, were included among the approximately 110 TCR-beta libraries. The cohort was made up of 68 subjects, consisting of 15 or so HAM/TSP patients, around 35 multiple sclerosis patients and around 20 healthy controls.

Paper-wide results and their limitations: No clinical or MRI features were associated with the MS cluster, and the authors said that larger cohorts are needed. Across subjects, expanded clones never shared an identical CDR3 amino acid sequence, which suggests that the TCR-beta repertoires in every group were private. Phylogenetic analysis grouped repertoires from 18 of 34 MS patients into a cluster of related CDR3 sequences, suggesting a possible repertoire-level signature. The highest TCR clonal expansion was observed in HAM/TSP patients, whereas the lowest was observed in MS patients, even when compared with healthy controls.

Unsorted PBMC libraries were generated from 2 million PBMCs stored in RNAlater at -80 °C until RNA extraction. Multiple sclerosis patients were enrolled in a US clinical protocol under which disease progression was evaluated by magnetic resonance imaging. PBMCs were separated from peripheral blood using Ficoll-Hypaque density gradient centrifugation and then cryopreserved in liquid nitrogen. The source is a woman in her thirties with multiple sclerosis. Here the chain combines TRBV20-1 and TRBJ1-4; tentative D gene TRBD1, with 6 bases matching. Specimen: PBMCs. In nucleotide form, the sequence is TGCAGTGCTAGAGATTTGGGGGGGCAGAGTAGTGAAAAACTGTTTTTT. The encoded protein is CSARDLGGQSSEKLFF.